This T cell receptor beta chain was recorded in a study of cytomegalovirus exposure and HLA in healthy donors. This clone was detected only a few times. PCR used 60 Vbeta primers and 13 Jbeta primers. Profiled with immunoSEQ multiplex PCR; TCRdb holds only in-frame clones, not every one. The sample has about 150,000 clones; roughly 8.8% are singletons. Germline V gene sequence: CDR1 MGHRA, CDR2 YSYEKL. The germline V and J ends were trimmed by 1 base and 3 bases, with 12 bases remaining between them. CDR3 length equals 16 residues. The specimen sequenced was PBMCs. This TCR was sampled from a woman in her thirties or forties in good health and CMV-seropositive. The J gene is TRBJ1-4, the V gene TRBV4-1, with D hard to call. The CDR3, as DNA: TGCGCCAGCAGCCAAGGTATTCAGTGGTCTAATGAAAAACTGTTTTTT. Translated, it gives CASSQGIQWSNEKLFF.